The 19 T cell receptor beta chains presented below share a single source sample, sequenced in a study of cytomegalovirus exposure and HLA in healthy donors. Amplification used 60 Vbeta primers and 13 Jbeta primers. Sequenced by immunoSEQ multiplex PCR; TCRdb stores in-frame clones only, minus some. Here the sample spans about 200,000 clones, about four fifths being singletons. The sequenced sample consisted of PBMCs. Receptors originate from a boy aged 2-9 years in good health and CMV-seronegative.

This chain uses TRBV7-9 with TRBJ2-5; TRBD2 matches at 9 bases. The trim removed 3 bases at V and 0 bases at J, leaving 2 bases unmatched. The CDR3 is made up of 15 amino acids. Per germline, CDR1 SEHNR and CDR2 FQNEAQ (reference sequence). The chain's CDR3 is CASSFTSGYQETQYF. The CDR3 DNA sequence: TGTGCCAGCAGCTTCACTAGCGGGTACCAAGAGACCCAGTACTTC.

The J gene is TRBJ1-1, the V gene TRBV6-5, with 8 bases matching TRBD1. CDR1 and CDR2 (germline): MNHEY, SVGAGI. The ends lost 4 bases at V and 1 base at J; junction bases unmatched: 8. The CDR3 spans 16 residues. CDR3 nucleotides: TGTGCCAGCAGTTCCGGACAGGGACAAGGGAACACTGAAGCTTTCTTT. Amino acids: CASSSGQGQGNTEAFF.

The V gene is TRBV18, the J gene TRBJ2-1, with D hard to call. CDR3 length: 14 amino acids. CDR1 and CDR2 (germline): KGHSH, LQKENI. Trimming removed 3 bases at V and 7 bases at J, with 13 bases between. CDR3 in amino acids: CASSPQVTRNEQFF. The CDR3 bases are TGTGCCAGCTCACCCCAGGTCACGCGAAATGAGCAGTTCTTC.

The chain is built from TRBV28 and TRBJ2-3; TRBD1 agrees at 9 bases. Trimming cost V 8 bases and J 4 bases; bases outside gene matches: 10. The CDR3 extends over 15 amino acids. CDR1 is MDHEN and CDR2 is SYDVKM in the germline V gene. CDR3 nucleotide sequence: TGTGCCAGCCATACCGGGACAGGGTTTGCAGATACGCAGTATTTT. Its translation is CASHTGTGFADTQYF.

The chain combines TRBV9 with TRBJ1-1, with D maybe TRBD1 (5 bases). The CDR3 has 15 amino acids. Deletions cut 4 bases from V and 1 base from J, with 14 bases between. CDR1 and CDR2 (germline): SGDLS, YYNGEE. Written as DNA, the CDR3 is TGTGCCAGCAGCTCTAGCGCAGGGCAGAACACTGAAGCTTTCTTT. Amino acids: CASSSSAGQNTEAFF.

To note about this clone: Mismatch with germline at one junction end may stem from a read error. This chain links TRBV6-1 with TRBJ1-5, with 7 bases identical to TRBD1. Germline CDR1 reads MNHNS; CDR2 reads SASEGT. The length of the CDR3 is 14 residues. In DNA, the CDR3 is TGTGCCGGCAGTGTGGGGACAGTGAATCAGCCCCAGCATTTT. This sequence encodes CAGSVGTVNQPQHF.

J is TRBJ1-1 and V is TRBV29-1; perhaps TRBD1 as D (6 bases). The CDR3 runs to 11 residues. Between the trimmed V and J ends, which lost 4 bases and 7 bases, there was a span of 10 bases. Germline CDR1 and CDR2: SQVTM and ANQGSEA. CDR3 coding DNA: TGCAGCGTTGCCAGGACAGATGAAGCTTTCTTT. Its protein is CSVARTDEAFF.

The V gene is TRBV5-1, the J gene TRBJ1-1, with D unresolved. Per the germline V gene, CDR1 is SGHRS and CDR2 is YFSETQ. This CDR3 has 13 residues. The V gene lost 0 bases and the J gene lost 5 bases, with 8 bases spanning the gap. The CDR3, as DNA: TGCGCCAGCAGCTTGGCGGCAGGTACTGAAGCTTTCTTT. This sequence encodes CASSLAAGTEAFF.

The rearrangement uses TRBV4-1 and TRBJ1-2; maybe TRBD1 (5 bases). The V gene lost 0 bases and the J gene lost 4 bases, with 9 bases spanning the gap. The CDR3 covers 14 residues. Per germline, CDR1 MGHRA and CDR2 YSYEKL. In DNA form, the CDR3 reads TGCGCCAGCAGCCAAGATACAGGAATCTATGGCTACACCTTC. Translation gives CASSQDTGIYGYTF.

The chain carries TRBV5-1 and TRBJ2-1, with 8 bases aligning to TRBD2. V was clipped by 1 base and J by 2 bases; unmatched bases: 2. The V gene's germline CDR1 is SGHRS and CDR2 YFSETQ. There are 15 residues in the CDR3. The chain's CDR3 is CASSLPGGAYNEQFF. The CDR3, as DNA: TGCGCCAGCAGCTTGCCGGGGGGGGCCTACAATGAGCAGTTCTTC.

This clone came up a few times. The rearrangement uses TRBV11-2 and TRBJ1-4; TRBD1 matches 7 bases. Germline V lookup: CDR1 SGHAT, CDR2 FQNNGV. The length of the CDR3 is 16 residues. V gave up 4 bases and J gave up 4 bases; unmatched junction bases: 9. This CDR3 reads CASSSGQAPGNEKLFF. The CDR3 DNA follows: TGTGCCAGCAGCTCAGGACAGGCCCCCGGTAATGAAAAACTGTTTTTT.

The V gene is TRBV4-2, the J gene TRBJ2-7; 7 positions match TRBD1. CDR3 length equals 15 residues. Per the germline V gene, CDR1 is LGHNA and CDR2 is YNFKEQ. The V and J ends lost 0 bases and 3 bases, in that order; junction bases with no gene match: 5. The CDR3 protein is CASSQEGQTDYEQYF. The CDR3 nucleotides read TGTGCCAGCAGCCAAGAGGGACAGACCGACTACGAGCAGTACTTC.

The V and J genes are TRBV4-2 and TRBJ1-2, with 7 bases fitting TRBD1. Germline V gives CDR1 LGHNA, CDR2 YNFKEQ. The CDR3 length is 14 residues. Trimming removed 1 base from V and 8 bases from J; junction bases left unmatched: 7. The CDR3 region is CASSQGPTGDGYTF. The CDR3 nucleotides read TGTGCCAGCAGCCAAGGGCCCACAGGGGACGGCTACACCTTC.

V is TRBV7-3 and J is TRBJ2-3, with no clear D. This CDR3 is built from 14 residues. The V and J ends lost 1 base and 3 bases respectively, with 8 bases between them. Looked up from germline, CDR1 is SGHTA and CDR2 is FQGTGA. DNA of the CDR3: TGTGCCAGCAGCTTAAGCCCGGGTACAGATACGCAGTATTTT. This gives the protein CASSLSPGTDTQYF.

The chain carries TRBV6-4 and TRBJ2-1; 9 bases agree with TRBD1. Unmatched junction bases numbered 5, after V lost 4 bases and J lost 4 bases. From germline, CDR1 is MRHNA and CDR2 SNTAGT. The CDR3 runs 15 residues. CDR3 region: CASSAGTGSYNEQFF. Here the CDR3 DNA reads TGTGCCAGCAGTGCTGGGACAGGGTCGTACAATGAGCAGTTCTTC.

The CDR3 DNA sequence: TGTGCCAGCAGCCCCTCCTGGCACACAGATACGCAGTATTTT. This sequence encodes CASSPSWHTDTQYF. J is TRBJ2-3 and V is TRBV7-3, with D unresolved. This CDR3 has 14 amino acids. Per germline, CDR1 SGHTA and CDR2 FQGTGA. V lost 5 bases, J lost 2 bases, and 11 bases lay in between.

The chain has TRBV29-1 and TRBJ1-4; 9 bases map to TRBD1. There are 13 residues in the CDR3. CDR1 and CDR2 from the germline V gene are SQVTM and ANQGSEA. After removal of 5 bases from V and 7 bases from J, the junction contained 5 bases not matched to a gene. The CDR3 region is CSVRRQGGEKLFF. The CDR3 nucleotides read TGCAGCGTTCGGAGACAGGGGGGTGAAAAACTGTTTTTT.

The genes are TRBV6-1 and TRBJ1-4, with TRBD1 identical over 7 bases. The V segment lost 3 bases and the J segment 8 bases; nucleotides outside the gene matches: 9. CDR3 length equals 15 residues. Germline-derived CDR1 and CDR2 are MNHNS and SASEGT. The CDR3 bases are TGTGCCAGCAGTGACCCCCGAGCGACAGGGGAAAAACTGTTTTTT. Translated: CASSDPRATGEKLFF.

This clone came up once. The chain is built from TRBV6-1 and TRBJ1-2; TRBD1 matches at 7 bases. J lost 11 bases, V lost 5 bases, and 8 bases had no gene match. Germline V gives CDR1 MNHNS, CDR2 SASEGT. The CDR3 loop spans 12 amino acids. CDR3 nucleotide sequence: TGTGCCAGCAGTTCATCCCCGGGACAGTACACCTTC. Translation gives CASSSSPGQYTF.